Listed below are T cell receptor beta chains from one sample, sequenced in a study of CD8 T cells in ankylosing spondylitis. TCRdb re-called the 5' RACE reads with MiXCR, one entry per CDR3 protein. This sample has about 750,000 distinct CDR3 sequences, with roughly 19% found just once. The sequenced material came from blood, either unsorted or a sorted T cell fraction (not recorded which). Every receptor here comes from a male donor with ankylosing spondylitis. The CDR3 runs from the conserved cysteine through the conserved F or W. The order of the fields is clone size, J gene, D gene, V gene, CDR3 protein, CDR3 DNA. D genes are given only for firm matches. Expanded clones are given a class, and other clones once, few, many or no size at all.

abundance: -
j_gene: TRBJ2-2
d_gene: TRBD1
v_gene: TRBV4-1
CDR3aa: CASSQNRGVDSTGELFF
CDR3nt: TGCGCCAGCAGCCAAAACAGGGGCGTCGATAGCACCGGGGAGCTGTTTTTT

abundance: -
j_gene: TRBJ2-1
d_gene: -
v_gene: TRBV14
CDR3aa: CASSPLMEFYEQFF
CDR3nt: TGTGCCAGCAGCCCCCTGATGGAGTTCTATGAGCAGTTCTTC

abundance: -
j_gene: TRBJ2-1
d_gene: -
v_gene: TRBV20-1
CDR3aa: CSATAGTYNEQFF
CDR3nt: TGCAGTGCTACCGCCGGGACCTACAATGAGCAGTTCTTC

abundance: -
j_gene: TRBJ2-1
d_gene: -
v_gene: TRBV11-2
CDR3aa: CASSLSDLYNEQFF
CDR3nt: TGTGCCAGCAGCTTGTCTGATCTTTACAATGAGCAGTTCTTC

abundance: few
j_gene: TRBJ2-2
d_gene: -
v_gene: TRBV20-1
CDR3aa: CSALPFVVGSGELFF
CDR3nt: TGCAGTGCTCTACCCTTCGTCGTTGGTTCCGGGGAGCTGTTTTTT

abundance: many
j_gene: TRBJ2-3
d_gene: TRBD2
v_gene: TRBV5-1
CDR3aa: CASSSYFSGPEGDTQYF
CDR3nt: TGCGCCAGCAGCTCATACTTTAGCGGGCCAGAGGGAGATACGCAGTATTTT

abundance: few
j_gene: TRBJ2-3
d_gene: TRBD2
v_gene: TRBV5-1
CDR3aa: CASSPGLAGGITDTQYF
CDR3nt: TGCGCCAGCAGCCCCGGACTAGCGGGGGGGATCACAGATACGCAGTATTTT

abundance: many
j_gene: TRBJ1-6
d_gene: -
v_gene: TRBV6-6
CDR3aa: CASSYQDHSPLHF
CDR3nt: TGTGCCAGCAGTTATCAGGATCACTCACCCCTCCACTTT

abundance: -
j_gene: TRBJ1-2
d_gene: -
v_gene: TRBV7-2
CDR3aa: CASSLVTGSGYTF
CDR3nt: TGTGCCAGCAGCTTAGTGACGGGGTCTGGCTACACCTTC

abundance: -
j_gene: TRBJ1-3
d_gene: -
v_gene: TRBV6-5
CDR3aa: CASSYSSGRSGNTIYF
CDR3nt: TGTGCCAGCAGTTACTCGAGTGGACGCTCTGGAAACACCATATATTTT

abundance: few
j_gene: TRBJ2-1
d_gene: -
v_gene: TRBV3-1
CDR3aa: CASSQDEGVSYNEQFF
CDR3nt: TGTGCCAGCAGCCAAGATGAAGGGGTCTCCTACAATGAGCAGTTCTTC

abundance: many
j_gene: TRBJ2-1
d_gene: TRBD2
v_gene: TRBV12-3/TRBV12-4
CDR3aa: CASSLAGLVYNEQFF
CDR3nt: TGTGCCAGCAGTTTAGCGGGACTAGTTTACAATGAGCAGTTCTTC

abundance: -
j_gene: TRBJ2-3
d_gene: TRBD2
v_gene: TRBV9
CDR3aa: CASSGAGGGTDTQYF
CDR3nt: TGTGCCAGCAGCGGAGCGGGGGGGGGTACAGATACGCAGTATTTT

abundance: few
j_gene: TRBJ1-1
d_gene: -
v_gene: TRBV29-1
CDR3aa: CSGARNTEAFF
CDR3nt: TGCAGCGGGGCGCGGAACACTGAAGCTTTCTTT

abundance: many
j_gene: TRBJ1-6
d_gene: -
v_gene: TRBV9
CDR3aa: CASSVADNSPLHF
CDR3nt: TGTGCCAGCAGCGTGGCGGATAATTCACCCCTCCACTTT

abundance: -
j_gene: TRBJ1-5
d_gene: -
v_gene: TRBV7-9
CDR3aa: CASSLVEAGNEVQHF
CDR3nt: TGTGCCAGCAGCTTAGTAGAGGCAGGGAATGAGGTCCAGCATTTT

abundance: many
j_gene: TRBJ1-2
d_gene: -
v_gene: TRBV29-1
CDR3aa: CSVKNRLANYGYTF
CDR3nt: TGCAGCGTGAAGAACAGGTTAGCTAACTATGGCTACACCTTC

abundance: few
j_gene: TRBJ1-2
d_gene: -
v_gene: TRBV5-1
CDR3aa: CAKQGERGYTF
CDR3nt: TGCGCCAAACAGGGAGAAAGGGGCTACACCTTC

abundance: few
j_gene: TRBJ2-1
d_gene: -
v_gene: TRBV5-1
CDR3aa: CASSLGGAHNEQFF
CDR3nt: TGCGCCAGCAGCTTGGGAGGTGCCCACAATGAGCAGTTCTTC

abundance: few
j_gene: TRBJ2-1
d_gene: -
v_gene: TRBV5-1
CDR3aa: CASSTGRDEQFF
CDR3nt: TGCGCCAGCAGCACCGGACGGGATGAGCAGTTCTTC